The 3 T cell receptor beta chains below all came from one sample that was sequenced in a study of blood T cell repertoires in COVID-19 (TCRdb year 2020). Preparation of the library involved the immunoSEQ multiplex PCR assay. TCRdb re-hosts the immuneACCESS table, in-frame sequences only. Its copies lack some clones; in the studies checked, an unresolved V gene accounts for under half of them, and the cause for the rest is not known. Across this sample there are 150,000 to 200,000 clones, with 80% to 90% seen only once. Just under 2.5% of the sample is taken by the ten largest. Input material: peripheral blood. The receptors shown here come from a man aged 35-49 years with active or convalescent COVID-19.

This clone was recorded a few times. The chain couples TRBV7-9 to TRBJ1-2; 8 bases line up with TRBD1. CDR3 length: 15 residues. Trimming cost V 6 bases and J 4 bases; bases outside gene matches: 10. The germline CDR1 and CDR2 sequences are SEHNR and FQNEAQ (reference sequence). The chain's CDR3 is CASSSLDREAYGYTF. CDR3 bases: TGTGCCAGCAGTAGTCTGGACAGGGAGGCCTATGGCTACACCTTC.

V and J are TRBV28 and TRBJ1-4; D remains ambiguous. The CDR3 spans 12 residues. CDR1 is MDHEN, CDR2 SYDVKM, per germline. Deletions cut 6 bases from V and 8 bases from J, with 10 bases between. The DNA of the CDR3 is TGTGCCAGCAGACTTAACGGGGAAAAACTGTTTTTT. As protein: CASRLNGEKLFF.

This chain uses TRBV5-1 with TRBJ1-1; no reliable D call. The germline V and J ends were trimmed by 3 bases and 1 base, with 10 bases remaining between them. Per the germline V gene, CDR1 is SGHRS and CDR2 is YFSETQ. The CDR3 spans 14 residues. CDR3 sequence: CASSWTSSNTEAFF. CDR3 in DNA: TGCGCCAGCAGCTGGACTTCCTCGAACACTGAAGCTTTCTTT.